This T cell receptor beta chain was sequenced in a study of cytomegalovirus exposure and HLA in healthy donors. Study-level points and caveats: In an earlier analysis, in around 590 donors, most V segments appeared productive either ~90% or ~30% of the time. Later work found most CMV-associated TCR beta chains apparently HLA-restricted. Later analysis indicated greater clonal expansion among HLA-associated TCR beta chains than among equally common other chains.

A remark on this clone: The antigen remains unidentified.

PCR employed 60 Vbeta and 13 Jbeta primers. Sequencing was performed with immunoSEQ multiplex PCR; in TCRdb, only in-frame clones are kept and a portion is missing. In all, the sample yields roughly 62,000 clones. V was trimmed by 4 bases and J by 2 bases, leaving 17 bases between them. Germline CDR1 reads SGHNT; CDR2 reads YENEEA. The CDR3 is made up of 16 amino acids. This clonotype was sampled from a young woman in good health and CMV-seronegative. This sequence joins TRBV11-3 and TRBJ2-5; D possibly corresponds to TRBD2 (6 bases). The sequenced material came from PBMCs. Written as DNA, the CDR3 is TGTGCCAGCAGCTCGGGGAGTAGTAGCGGACAAGAGACCCAGTACTTC. This gives the protein CASSSGSSSGQETQYF.